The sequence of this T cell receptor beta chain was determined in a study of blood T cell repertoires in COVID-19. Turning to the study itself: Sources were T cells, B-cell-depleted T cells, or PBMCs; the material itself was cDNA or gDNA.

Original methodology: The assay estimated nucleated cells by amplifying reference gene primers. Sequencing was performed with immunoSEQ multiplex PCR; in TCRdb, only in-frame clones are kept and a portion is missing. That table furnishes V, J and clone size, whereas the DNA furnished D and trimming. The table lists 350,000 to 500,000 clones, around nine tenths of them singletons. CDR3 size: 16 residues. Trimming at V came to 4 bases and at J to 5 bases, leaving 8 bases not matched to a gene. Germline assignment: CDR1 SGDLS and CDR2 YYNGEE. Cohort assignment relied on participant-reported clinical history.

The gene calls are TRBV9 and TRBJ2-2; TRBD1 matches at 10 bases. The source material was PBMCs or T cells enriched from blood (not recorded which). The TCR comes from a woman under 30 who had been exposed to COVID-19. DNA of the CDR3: TGTGCCAGCAGCCCCGCGACAGGGGGCGAAACCGGGGAGCTGTTTTTT. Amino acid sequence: CASSPATGGETGELFF.